Listed below are T cell receptor beta chains from one sample, sequenced in a study of cytomegalovirus exposure and HLA in healthy donors. Produced via immunoSEQ multiplex PCR; TCRdb's table is partial and in-frame only. The sample has around 130,000 clones, 75% seen once; the top ten hold roughly 3%. Sequenced: PBMCs. Source of these receptors: a woman in her thirties or forties in good health and CMV-seropositive. Both conserved end residues are part of each CDR3. A D gene is named only where the DNA matches it firmly. Clone size is not always given. Where it is, it says once, few, many or a class for expanded clones.

j_gene: TRBJ2-7
abundance: .
d_gene: .
v_gene: TRBV5-1
CDR3nt: TGCGCCAGCAGCTTGGGGGCCCCAGGAACCTACGAGCAGTACTTC
CDR3aa: CASSLGAPGTYEQYF

j_gene: TRBJ1-2
abundance: .
d_gene: .
v_gene: TRBV30
CDR3nt: TGTGCCGGACGGGGGTCCGGCTATGGCTACACCTTC
CDR3aa: CAGRGSGYGYTF

j_gene: TRBJ2-4
abundance: .
d_gene: TRBD2
v_gene: TRBV28
CDR3nt: TGTGCCAGCAGTGTGGGGGGGAGGAAAAACATTCAGTACTTC
CDR3aa: CASSVGGRKNIQYF

j_gene: TRBJ2-6
abundance: .
d_gene: .
v_gene: TRBV7-2
CDR3nt: TGTGCCAGCAGCTTAGCGGGGGGTTCTGGGGCCAACGTCCTGACTTTC
CDR3aa: CASSLAGGSGANVLTF

j_gene: TRBJ1-5
abundance: once
d_gene: .
v_gene: TRBV7-2
CDR3nt: TGTGCCAGCAGCTTTTACAGGGTGGACCAGCCCCAGCATTTT
CDR3aa: CASSFYRVDQPQHF

j_gene: TRBJ2-3
abundance: .
d_gene: .
v_gene: TRBV12-5
CDR3nt: TGTGCTAGTGGTTTGTCTAGATCCACAGATACGCAGTATTTT
CDR3aa: CASGLSRSTDTQYF

j_gene: TRBJ2-7
abundance: .
d_gene: TRBD1
v_gene: TRBV7-9
CDR3nt: TGTGCCAGCAGCCCGGACAGGGATACCTACGAGCAGTACTTC
CDR3aa: CASSPDRDTYEQYF

j_gene: TRBJ1-1
abundance: .
d_gene: TRBD1
v_gene: TRBV5-4
CDR3nt: TGTGCCAGCAGCTTGGTGACAGGGGACACTGAAGCTTTCTTT
CDR3aa: CASSLVTGDTEAFF

j_gene: TRBJ2-1
abundance: .
d_gene: TRBD2
v_gene: TRBV6-6
CDR3nt: TGTGCCAGCAGCTCCTCGGGGGGGAGCTCCTACAATGAGCAGTTCTTC
CDR3aa: CASSSSGGSSYNEQFF

j_gene: TRBJ2-3
abundance: .
d_gene: .
v_gene: TRBV29-1
CDR3nt: TGCAGCGTTGACACACCAGGAGATACGCAGTATTTT
CDR3aa: CSVDTPGDTQYF

j_gene: TRBJ2-5
abundance: .
d_gene: .
v_gene: TRBV7-7
CDR3nt: TGTGCCAGCAGCGGGGGCCCCAGTCCACAAGAGACCCAGTACTTC
CDR3aa: CASSGGPSPQETQYF

j_gene: TRBJ2-7
abundance: .
d_gene: TRBD1
v_gene: TRBV27
CDR3nt: TGTGCCAGCACTACGATAAGGGGACAGGGGGCCTACGAGCAGTACTTC
CDR3aa: CASTTIRGQGAYEQYF

j_gene: TRBJ1-1
abundance: .
d_gene: .
v_gene: TRBV5-6
CDR3nt: TGTGCCAGCAGCTTAAAGGCGGTTGGGAACACTGAAGCTTTCTTT
CDR3aa: CASSLKAVGNTEAFF

j_gene: TRBJ1-2
abundance: once
d_gene: TRBD1
v_gene: TRBV7-2
CDR3nt: TGTGCCAGCAGCTTAGTACTCCTGGAACAGGGGGCGGGGGGCTACACCTTC
CDR3aa: CASSLVLLEQGAGGYTF

j_gene: TRBJ1-1
abundance: .
d_gene: .
v_gene: TRBV10-2
CDR3nt: TGCGCCAGCGGACACTCAGGGTGGAACACTGAAGCTTTCTTT
CDR3aa: CASGHSGWNTEAFF